These 22 T cell receptor beta chains share one sample of origin, sequenced in a study of shared clonotypes between healthy human individuals. As defined, naive CD8 cells were CD45RO-negative and positively selected for CCR7, with terminally differentiated effector memory CD45RA+ cells excluded. The protocol was immunoSEQ multiplex PCR, while the TCRdb copy is restricted to in-frame clones and leaves out a portion. The table shows 1.5 million to 2.5 million clones, with approximately 95% occurring only once. The material sequenced was naive CD8+ T cells sorted from blood. All receptors derive from a man aged 18 to 29 in good health.

This clone appeared once. The V gene is TRBV19, the J gene TRBJ2-5; unclear D gene. CDR1 is LNHDA and CDR2 is SQIVND in the germline V gene (reference sequence). Trimming cost V 8 bases and J 3 bases, with 13 bases left between them. The CDR3 covers 13 residues. The CDR3: CASGSDLEETQYF. As DNA, the CDR3 is TGTGCCAGTGGGTCCGACTTGGAAGAGACCCAGTACTTC.

The V gene is TRBV4-3, the J gene TRBJ2-6; weak D call: TRBD1 (6 bases). Germline V gene data show CDR1 as LGHNA and CDR2 as YSLEER. The CDR3 length is 15 residues. Trimming removed 4 bases at V and 4 bases at J, with 11 bases between. DNA of the CDR3: TGCGCCAGCAGCCTAACGACAGGCGGGGCCAACGTCCTGACTTTC. Translation gives CASSLTTGGANVLTF.

DNA of the CDR3: TGTGCCAGCAGCTTAACTGTTGTTGGCGAGCAGTACTTC. Translating gives CASSLTVVGEQYF. The genes are TRBV7-6 and TRBJ2-7; no clear D gene. The CDR3 covers 13 residues. Trimming took 2 bases from V and 6 from J, leaving 11 bases between them. Germline values: CDR1 SGHVS, CDR2 FNYEAQ.

The chain's CDR3 is CASGLVTGSGANVLTF. CDR3 bases: TGTGCTAGTGGTTTGGTTACGGGCTCTGGGGCCAACGTCCTGACTTTC. This chain connects TRBV12-5 to TRBJ2-6; no firm D call. The length of the CDR3 is 16 residues. The ends were cut back, 0 bases at V and 0 bases at J, with 6 bases in the middle. The germline V gene has CDR1 LGHNT and CDR2 FRNRAP.

Note on this clone: This CDR3 is also generated by other DNA sequences in the sample. J is TRBJ2-7 and V is TRBV5-1, with 7 bases that match TRBD1. The CDR3 spans 14 residues. Trimming at V came to 2 bases and at J to 0 bases, leaving 2 bases not matched to a gene. Germline CDR1 SGHRS, CDR2 YFSETQ. CDR3 in DNA: TGCGCCAGCAGCTTCGGGGACAGCTCCTACGAGCAGTACTTC. Protein product: CASSFGDSSYEQYF.

Comment on this clone: Different DNA sequences within this sample yield the same CDR3. The chain links TRBV27 to TRBJ1-1, with a possible D match to TRBD1 (5 bases). Germline loops: CDR1 MNHEY, CDR2 SMNVEV (reference sequence). The CDR3 is 13 amino acids. Trimming took off 5 bases at V and 3 bases at J, with 10 bases between the two ends. The CDR3: CASSPGSHTEAFF. The CDR3 DNA is TGTGCCAGCAGTCCAGGGTCCCACACTGAAGCTTTCTTT.

The chain couples TRBV10-3 to TRBJ1-2; D is ambiguous. The CDR3 is 13 residues long. Per germline, CDR1 ENHRY and CDR2 SYGVKD. The V end lost 9 bases, the J end lost 7 bases, and 18 bases lay between the germline ends. CDR3 residues: CAIESPERPGYTF. DNA for the CDR3: TGTGCCATAGAAAGCCCAGAACGGCCTGGCTACACCTTC.

With regard to this clone: This same CDR3 is encoded by further DNA sequences in the sample. The V call is TRBV5-1, the J call TRBJ2-5; a possible D gene is TRBD2 (6 bases). Germline CDR1 SGHRS, CDR2 YFSETQ. The CDR3 has 15 amino acids. V was clipped by 4 bases and J by 0 bases, with 13 bases between them. This CDR3 is CASSLEGGYQETQYF. CDR3 DNA: TGCGCCAGCAGCCTGGAGGGCGGGTACCAAGAGACCCAGTACTTC.

The chain uses TRBV30 and TRBJ1-4, with 7 bases matching TRBD1. The J segment lost 11 bases and the V segment lost 2 bases, leaving 5 bases of the junction unmatched. This CDR3 has 12 amino acids. Germline V gene lookup returns CDR1 GTSNPN and CDR2 SVGIG (reference sequence). CDR3 nucleotide sequence: TGTGCCTGGAGTTCAGGGGGAGAGAAACTGTTTTTT. Translation: CAWSSGGEKLFF.

CDR3 in amino acids: CASGPVMPGEQYF. The DNA of the CDR3 is TGCGCCAGCGGGCCGGTTATGCCAGGCGAGCAGTACTTC. This chain joins TRBV4-1 and TRBJ2-7; D gene uncertain. This CDR3 spans 13 amino acids. Germline V gene data show CDR1 as MGHRA and CDR2 as YSYEKL. Trimming took 8 bases from V and 6 from J, leaving 17 bases between them.

CDR3 nucleotides: TGCGCCAGCAGCCTCCATTCCCCCAGGGCTGGAAACACCATATATTTT. It yields the protein CASSLHSPRAGNTIYF. The V gene is TRBV4-1, the J gene TRBJ1-3, with D tentatively TRBD1 (5 bases). Trimming removed 4 bases from V and 2 bases from J, with 15 bases in between. Germline V CDR1 and CDR2: MGHRA, YSYEKL. The CDR3 is 16 amino acids.

The V and J genes are TRBV7-9 and TRBJ2-5; D unclear. From germline, CDR1 is SEHNR and CDR2 FQNEAQ (reference sequence). CDR3 length: 13 residues. Between the trimmed V and J ends, which lost 3 bases and 4 bases, there was a span of 9 bases. In DNA form, the CDR3 reads TGTGCCAGCAGCTTGACTGTGCGAGAGACCCAGTACTTC. Translating gives CASSLTVRETQYF.

For this clone: The DNA is left out, because the CDR3 cannot be placed on it with certainty; the CDR3 is given as TCRdb lists it. This chain links TRBV20-1 with TRBJ2-1; the table's TRBD2 call for D was not verified on the DNA. From germline, CDR1 is DFQATT and CDR2 SNEGSKA (reference sequence). Ends included, the CDR3 has 10 residues. The chain's CDR3 is CSVAGGAWFF.

The J gene is TRBJ1-1, the V gene TRBV5-6; tentatively, D is TRBD1 (6 bases). V was cut by 4 bases and J by 1 base, with 11 bases left in between. CDR1 is SGHDT and CDR2 is YYEEEE in the germline V gene. This CDR3 comprises 14 residues. The CDR3 DNA sequence: TGTGCCAGCAGCGGGGACATAGAGAACACTGAAGCTTTCTTT. This translates into CASSGDIENTEAFF.

This chain uses TRBV6-6 with TRBJ2-7, with 10 bases aligning to TRBD1. The V gene end was trimmed by 2 bases and the J gene end by 5 bases; junction bases not matched to a gene: 6. The germline gives CDR1 MNHNY, CDR2 SVGAGI (reference sequence). CDR3 length: 15 amino acids. CDR3 DNA: TGTGCCAGCAGTTACCCCGGGACAGGGGCGGACGAGCAGTACTTC. Translation: CASSYPGTGADEQYF.

The CDR3, as DNA: TGTGCCAGCAGCTTGGCCGGCGGGACTAACTACGGAAACACCATATATTTT. Amino acid sequence: CASSLAGGTNYGNTIYF. The rearrangement joins TRBV5-6 to TRBJ1-3; D might be TRBD1 (5 bases). V gave up 0 bases and J gave up 4 bases, with 17 bases separating them. The germline gives CDR1 SGHDT, CDR2 YYEEEE. The CDR3 length is 17 residues.

This clone came up once. This sample also contains other DNA sequences that code for the same CDR3. The chain combines TRBV27 with TRBJ2-7; 8 nucleotides match TRBD1. The J segment lost 3 bases and the V segment lost 3 bases, leaving 7 bases of the junction unmatched. This CDR3 spans 15 amino acids. CDR1 is MNHEY and CDR2 is SMNVEV in the germline V gene (reference sequence). The CDR3 DNA reads as TGTGCCAGCAGTTTTATAGGGACAGGTATCTACGAGCAGTACTTC. Translation: CASSFIGTGIYEQYF.

This clone was observed a handful of times. The chain links TRBV9 to TRBJ1-2, with 7 bases aligning to TRBD1. Germline V CDR1 and CDR2: SGDLS, YYNGEE. V lost 4 bases and J lost 0; bases outside the gene matches: 6. This CDR3 is 15 amino acids long. CDR3 sequence (DNA): TGTGCCAGCAGCCAAACCGGGACAGCTAACTATGGCTACACCTTC. This sequence encodes CASSQTGTANYGYTF.

This clone was found once. V gene TRBV6-5 combines with J gene TRBJ2-7; possible D gene TRBD2, 6 bases. Per germline, CDR1 MNHEY and CDR2 SVGAGI. This CDR3 is built from 15 residues. The V gene lost 4 bases and the J gene lost 0 bases, with 13 bases spanning the gap. The CDR3 loop reads CASSLLSGSSYEQYF. CDR3 DNA: TGTGCCAGCAGTTTACTTAGCGGTAGCTCCTACGAGCAGTACTTC.

The V gene is TRBV28, the J gene TRBJ2-7; D is perhaps TRBD1 (5 bases). Trimming removed 1 base at V and 5 bases at J, with 12 bases between. CDR1 and CDR2 (germline): MDHEN, SYDVKM. This CDR3 has 14 amino acids. The CDR3 loop reads CASSLSDSPDEQYF. The CDR3 DNA follows: TGTGCCAGCAGTTTATCCGACAGCCCGGACGAGCAGTACTTC.

The CDR3 spells CASSPRGSYEQYF. Written as DNA, the CDR3 is TGTGCCAGCAGCCCCCGGGGTTCCTACGAGCAGTACTTC. The V call is TRBV5-6, the J call TRBJ2-7, with a weak D call TRBD2 (5 bases). The CDR3 contains 13 residues. Trimming cost V 4 bases and J 1 base, with 9 bases left between them. Germline V lookup: CDR1 SGHDT, CDR2 YYEEEE. Together with reference TRBV5-6 and TRBJ2-7, the CDR3 gives the full variable domain: DAGVTQSPTHLIKTRGQQVTLRCSPKSGHDTVSWYQQALGQGPQFIFQYYEEEERQRGNFPDRFSGHQFPNYSSELNVNALLLGDSALYLCASSPRGSYEQYFGPGTRLTVT.

The rearrangement joins TRBV7-2 to TRBJ2-7; 12 bases map to TRBD2. Germline V gives CDR1 SGHTA, CDR2 FQGNSA. The CDR3 length is 17 residues. V shed 2 bases, J shed 0 bases, and the junction held 5 bases outside the gene matches. Here the CDR3 reads CASSLLAGGGTSYEQYF. CDR3 bases: TGTGCCAGCAGCTTACTAGCGGGAGGGGGGACCTCCTACGAGCAGTACTTC.